One and the same sample provided the 13 T cell receptor beta chains below, sequenced in a study of regulatory T cells in long-lasting Graves disease. With iRepertoire HTBI primers and Arm-PCR of CDR3 regions, TCR beta libraries were built. TCRdb re-called the multiplex PCR reads through MiXCR, storing one row per CDR3 protein. The data show about 470,000 distinct CDR3 sequences, 20% seen once. The sample's time point: persistent/refractory GD, antithyroid drugs over 5 years with positive TRAb. From RNA extracted from PBMCs, the TCR library was made. The specimen was peripheral blood mononuclear cells (PBMCs), collected when the disease was refractory, from a patient treated with antithyroid drugs. All receptors derive from a female donor with Graves disease.

This clonotype has at least ten counts. The V and J genes are TRBV28 and TRBJ2-2, with unresolved D. CDR3 length equals 13 residues. V lost 2 bases to trimming and J lost 3 bases, with 4 bases between them. Germline values: CDR1 MDHEN, CDR2 SYDVKM. CDR3 protein: CASSLHDTGELFF. The CDR3 nucleotides are TGTGCCAGCAGTTTACATGACACCGGGGAGCTGTTTTTT.

The chain has TRBV10-3 and TRBJ1-2; 7 nucleotides match TRBD1. The CDR3 totals 15 residues. Per germline, CDR1 ENHRY and CDR2 SYGVKD. The trim removed 5 bases at V and 3 bases at J, leaving 9 bases unmatched. Here the CDR3 DNA reads TGTGCCATCAGTCAAGGACAGGTTAAGGACTATGGCTACACCTTC. Translated: CAISQGQVKDYGYTF.

The chain employs TRBV20-1 and TRBJ2-5, with D perhaps matching TRBD2 (5 bases). CDR1 is DFQATT and CDR2 is SNEGSKA in the germline V gene (reference sequence). The CDR3 has 15 residues. V lost 1 base to trimming and J lost 2 bases, with 14 bases between them. Here the CDR3 reads CSARADIALQETQYF. The CDR3 DNA reads as TGCAGTGCTAGAGCGGATATAGCGCTTCAAGAGACCCAGTACTTC.

CDR3 nucleotide sequence: TGTGCCAGCAGTCCTGGGGCCCTTGGCTACGAGCAGTACTTC. Residues: CASSPGALGYEQYF. The genes are TRBV12-3 or TRBV12-4 and TRBJ2-7; D might be TRBD1 (5 bases). V lost 5 bases, J lost 3 bases, and 14 bases lay in between. There are 14 residues in the CDR3.

Ten or more counts support this clonotype. The chain is built from TRBV20-1 and TRBJ2-7, with TRBD1 matching over 8 bases. Germline CDR1 and CDR2: DFQATT and SNEGSKA (reference sequence). The CDR3 is made up of 11 amino acids. V trimming: 3 bases; J trimming: 11 bases; junction bases outside the gene matches: 6. This CDR3 is CSASRPGQEYF. In DNA, the CDR3 is TGCAGTGCTAGTCGACCGGGACAGGAGTACTTC.

This clonotype was counted many times. The chain carries TRBV6-1 and TRBJ2-7; TRBD1 or TRBD2 may be the D gene (5 bases each). The CDR3 runs to 14 residues. Germline CDR1 and CDR2: MNHNS and SASEGT. Trimming cost V 6 bases and J 0 bases, with 12 bases left between them. The CDR3 coding sequence is TGTGCCAGCAGACGCCGGGACGCCTCCTACGAGCAGTACTTC. Residues: CASRRRDASYEQYF.

This clonotype was recorded many times. The chain uses TRBV19 and TRBJ1-1; D not resolved. Germline V gives CDR1 LNHDA, CDR2 SQIVND (reference sequence). V lost 2 bases, J lost 2 bases, and 6 bases lay in between. The CDR3 is 13 amino acids. Here the CDR3 DNA reads TGTGCCAGTAGTATATCTACTAACACTGAAGCTTTCTTT. This codes for CASSISTNTEAFF.

V and J are TRBV5-1 and TRBJ2-4, with 10 bases that match TRBD1. V was pared by 2 bases and J by 6 bases, with 2 bases of the junction left unmatched. Germline CDR1 and CDR2: SGHRS and YFSETQ. The CDR3 runs 14 residues. The CDR3 here is CASSLDRGRNIQYF. Written as DNA, the CDR3 is TGCGCCAGCAGCTTAGACAGGGGGCGAAACATTCAGTACTTC.

This clonotype was counted a few times. This chain joins TRBV19 and TRBJ1-5, with D unresolved. The CDR3 consists of 15 residues. Between the trimmed V and J ends, which lost 5 bases and 3 bases, there was a span of 14 bases. Germline V lookup: CDR1 LNHDA, CDR2 SQIVND (reference sequence). The CDR3 DNA reads as TGTGCCAGTAGTCCAGGACGGATCCTCAATCAGCCCCAGCATTTT. Its protein is CASSPGRILNQPQHF.

This clonotype was observed at least ten times. V and J are TRBV2 and TRBJ2-7; D gene unclear. The CDR3 totals 14 residues. Germline CDR1 is SNHLY and CDR2 is FYNNEI. V dropped 5 bases and J dropped 3 bases, with 14 bases sitting between them. The DNA of the CDR3 is TGTGCCAGCAGTCTTAATCCGACGGGCTACGAGCAGTACTTC. Its protein is CASSLNPTGYEQYF.

To note about this clonotype: The junction departs from the called germline gene at one end, perhaps through a read error. The V and J genes are TRBV7-7 and TRBJ2-7; D ambiguous. The CDR3 extends over 13 amino acids. CDR1 and CDR2 (germline): SSHAT, FNYEAQ (reference sequence). DNA for the CDR3: TGTGCTAGCAGCTTCGAGTTTTCCCGCGAGCAGTACTTC. Translated: CASSFEFSREQYF.

The J gene is TRBJ1-1, the V gene TRBV19; D is uncertain. CDR1 and CDR2 from the germline V gene are LNHDA and SQIVND (reference sequence). This CDR3 contains 13 residues. V lost 3 bases, J lost 3 bases, and 8 bases lay in between. The CDR3 DNA follows: TGTGCCAGTAGTATCACGAGGGACACTGAAGCTTTCTTT. Its translation: CASSITRDTEAFF.

The sample holds a few counts of this clonotype. The rearrangement uses TRBV6-1 and TRBJ1-5; maybe TRBD1 (5 bases). Germline lookup yields CDR1 MNHNS and CDR2 SASEGT. The CDR3 extends over 13 amino acids. Trimming shortened V by 7 bases and J by 3 bases, and 10 bases separated the two germline ends. As DNA, the CDR3 is TGTGCCAGCACTCAGGGTCCCAATCAGCCCCAGCATTTT. Encoded protein: CASTQGPNQPQHF.